A single sample gave rise to the 18 T cell receptor beta chains below, sequenced in a study of T-cell reconstitution after alpha-beta-depleted transplantation in children. Unique molecular identifiers were used in preparing the TCRbeta library. TCRdb redid the calling of the PCR reads with MiXCR, one entry per CDR3 protein. This table has approximately 630,000 distinct CDR3 sequences, around 13% appearing once. The sample was PBMCs, taken before TCRalphabeta/CD19-depleted stem cell transplant. These receptors were collected from a girl aged 2 to 9 with congenital amegakaryocytic thrombocytopenia, due to receive a stem cell transplant.

This clonotype occurred a few times. The gene calls are TRBV15 and TRBJ1-3; D is undetermined. The CDR3 loop spans 15 amino acids. Germline values: CDR1 LNHNV, CDR2 YYDKDF (reference sequence). V was shortened by 0 bases and J by 9 bases, with 15 bases between the two germline ends. CDR3 in amino acids: CATSRELGGGGTIYF. In nucleotides, the CDR3 is TGTGCCACCAGCAGAGAGTTGGGAGGTGGCGGCACCATATATTTT.

This clonotype came up a few times. The V gene is TRBV5-1, the J gene TRBJ1-1; 7 bases align to TRBD1. This CDR3 has 15 amino acids. Germline V gene sequence: CDR1 SGHRS, CDR2 YFSETQ. The V gene end was trimmed by 7 bases and the J gene end by 7 bases; junction bases not matched to a gene: 16. DNA for the CDR3: TGCGCCAGCCGAGAGTCGACAGGGAGAAAGATTGAAGCTTTCTTT. Its translation is CASRESTGRKIEAFF.

V and J are TRBV5-1 and TRBJ2-3, with 9 bases aligning to TRBD1. Per germline, CDR1 SGHRS and CDR2 YFSETQ. CDR3 length equals 16 residues. V trimming: 4 bases; J trimming: 0 bases; junction bases outside the gene matches: 6. CDR3 in amino acids: CASSSRQGGSTDTQYF. In nucleotides, the CDR3 is TGCGCCAGCAGCAGCCGACAGGGGGGTAGCACAGATACGCAGTATTTT.

This clonotype has only a few counts. The chain is built from TRBV7-8 and TRBJ2-2; 8 bases fit TRBD1. Germline trimming cut 2 bases from V and 4 bases from J; bases unmatched to any gene: 6. The CDR3 contains 16 residues. Germline values: CDR1 SGHVS, CDR2 FQNEAQ. The CDR3 loop reads CASSLRTGSSTGELFF. The CDR3 bases are TGTGCCAGCAGCTTACGGACAGGGTCTAGCACCGGGGAGCTGTTTTTT.

Ten or more counts support this clonotype. The V call is TRBV4-2, the J call TRBJ2-7, with TRBD2 matching 8 bases. Germline V CDR1 and CDR2: LGHNA, YNFKEQ. The CDR3 covers 16 residues. J gave up 2 bases and V 4 bases, and 10 bases lay outside the gene matches. Written as DNA, the CDR3 is TGTGCCAGCAGCCCTACGGGACTAGTACTGGCCTACGAGCAGTACTTC. Amino acids: CASSPTGLVLAYEQYF.

This clonotype has more than one count but fewer than ten. The V and J genes are TRBV6-2 or TRBV6-3 and TRBJ2-2, with D unresolved. Trimming removed 6 bases from V and 0 bases from J, with 5 bases in between. The CDR3 totals 13 residues. CDR1 and CDR2 (germline): MNHEY, SVGEGT. In nucleotides, the CDR3 is TGTGCCAGCAGGTACGCGAACACCGGGGAGCTGTTTTTT. As protein: CASRYANTGELFF.

This clonotype occurred many times. The chain is built from TRBV9 and TRBJ2-1, with 9 bases that match TRBD2. V lost 4 bases and J lost 2; bases outside the gene matches: 4. CDR1 SGDLS and CDR2 YYNGEE come from the germline V gene. This CDR3 has 15 residues. The chain's CDR3 is CASSSSGAAYNEQFF. The CDR3 region has the DNA TGTGCCAGCAGCTCTAGCGGGGCAGCCTACAATGAGCAGTTCTTC.

Ten or more counts support this clonotype. The chain uses TRBV20-1 and TRBJ2-1, with D unresolved. Trimming cost V 1 base and J 5 bases, with 12 bases left between them. The CDR3 spans 14 residues. The germline V gene encodes CDR1 DFQATT and CDR2 SNEGSKA (reference sequence). CDR3 loop: CSARVISGNNEQFF. The CDR3 DNA reads TGCAGTGCTAGAGTGATATCCGGAAACAATGAGCAGTTCTTC.

This clonotype was seen ten or more times. Germline is not matched at one junction end, which may reflect a read error. V and J are TRBV5-1 and TRBJ2-3; TRBD1 agrees at 7 bases. This CDR3 has 14 residues. Per germline, CDR1 SGHRS and CDR2 YFSETQ. The CDR3 loop is CASSTGQGTDTQYF. CDR3 DNA sequence: TGTGCCAGCAGCACAGGACAGGGCACAGATACGCAGTATTTT. Together with reference TRBV5-1 and TRBJ2-3, the CDR3 gives the full variable domain: KAGVTQTPRYLIKTRGQQVTLSCSPISGHRSVSWYQQTPGQGLQFLFEYFSETQRNKGNFPGRFSGRQFSNSRSEMNVSTLELGDSALYLCASSTGQGTDTQYFGPGTRLTVL.

This clonotype was counted at least ten times. This chain joins TRBV20-1 and TRBJ2-4; tentatively, D is TRBD1 or TRBD2 (5 bases each). Germline-derived CDR1 and CDR2 are DFQATT and SNEGSKA (reference sequence). V shed 1 base and J shed 2 bases, with 18 bases lying between them. The CDR3 totals 17 residues. This chain's CDR3 is CSARVIGRESTKNIQYF. The CDR3 bases are TGCAGTGCTAGAGTAATAGGCAGGGAGAGTACCAAAAACATTCAGTACTTC.

This clonotype was seen at least ten times. V gene TRBV7-3 combines with J gene TRBJ1-1, with D uncertain. Germline loops: CDR1 SGHTA, CDR2 FQGTGA. CDR3 size: 13 residues. V shed 6 bases and J shed 7 bases, with 15 bases lying between them. Here the CDR3 reads CASSSAGVGEAFF. The CDR3 DNA reads TGTGCCAGCAGTTCCGCGGGAGTCGGTGAAGCTTTCTTT.

The chain is built from TRBV19 and TRBJ2-5; D remains ambiguous. Per germline, CDR1 LNHDA and CDR2 SQIVND (reference sequence). V was clipped by 7 bases and J by 3 bases, with 15 bases between them. The CDR3 spans 14 residues. CDR3 region: CASTSSTVKETQYF. The CDR3 region has the DNA TGTGCCAGTACGAGCTCGACTGTGAAAGAGACCCAGTACTTC.

The table lists this clonotype with a few counts. This chain links TRBV11-2 with TRBJ1-5, with D perhaps matching TRBD1 (5 bases). There are 15 residues in the CDR3. Germline assignment: CDR1 SGHAT and CDR2 FQNNGV. V was shortened by 4 bases and J by 7 bases, with 17 bases between the two germline ends. CDR3: CASSYAGGGRQPQHF. CDR3 bases: TGTGCCAGCAGCTACGCCGGGGGTGGAAGGCAGCCCCAGCATTTT.

This clonotype was found a few times. V gene TRBV12-3 or TRBV12-4 combines with J gene TRBJ2-5, with D hard to call. V shed 6 bases and J shed 5 bases, with 16 bases lying between them. CDR3 length: 14 residues. CDR3 loop: CASSFMWLWETQYF. The CDR3 bases are TGTGCCAGCAGCTTCATGTGGTTGTGGGAGACCCAGTACTTC.

In this sample, this clonotype turned up many times. This chain links TRBV5-1 with TRBJ1-1; no clear D. Germline V gene lookup returns CDR1 SGHRS and CDR2 YFSETQ. With 4 bases removed from V and 0 bases from J, the gap between germline ends came to 16 bases. The CDR3 extends over 16 amino acids. As DNA, the CDR3 is TGCGCCAGCAGCAAGCCGCACAGCGATGTGAACACTGAAGCTTTCTTT. This encodes CASSKPHSDVNTEAFF.

This clonotype was found many times. V is TRBV7-9 and J is TRBJ2-1; 9 bases match TRBD1. Germline assignment: CDR1 SEHNR and CDR2 FQNEAQ (reference sequence). The CDR3 runs to 15 residues. V was clipped by 4 bases and J by 5 bases; unmatched bases: 6. The DNA for the CDR3 is TGTGCCAGCAGCTCTGGACAGGGGCGAGACAATGAGCAGTTCTTC. Translated: CASSSGQGRDNEQFF. Complete variable domain (other parts from reference TRBV7-9 and TRBJ2-1): DTGVSQNPRHKITKRGQNVTFRCDPISEHNRLYWYRQTLGQGPEFLTYFQNEAQLEKSRLLSDRFSAERPKGSFSTLEIQRTEQGDSAMYLCASSSGQGRDNEQFFGPGTRLTVL.

Many counts were recorded for this clonotype. The chain carries TRBV24-1 and TRBJ2-1; D unclear. The CDR3 extends over 14 amino acids. V lost 3 bases and J 10 bases, leaving 15 bases between the germline ends. From germline, CDR1 is KGHDR and CDR2 SFDVKD. The CDR3 sequence: CATSDPTRVGEQFF. The CDR3 nucleotides are TGTGCCACCAGTGATCCGACCCGGGTTGGAGAGCAGTTCTTC.

In nucleotides, the CDR3 is TGTGCCAGCAGCCAGTCTCCGGGAAGACCTTATGGCTACACCTTC. Protein sequence: CASSQSPGRPYGYTF. The gene calls are TRBV11-2 and TRBJ1-2, with D unresolved. V gave up 5 bases and J gave up 5 bases, with 18 bases separating them. The germline V gene has CDR1 SGHAT and CDR2 FQNNGV. The CDR3 consists of 15 residues. The full variable domain, completed using reference TRBV11-2 and TRBJ1-2, is EAGVAQSPRYKIIEKRQSVAFWCNPISGHATLYWYQQILGQGPKLLIQFQNNGVVDDSQLPKDRFSAERLKGVDSTLKIQPAKLEDSAVYLCASSQSPGRPYGYTFGSGTRLTVV.